These 5 T cell receptor beta chains were all obtained from the same sample, sequenced in a study of blood T cell repertoires in COVID-19. Method: immunoSEQ multiplex PCR; TCRdb's copy keeps in-frame clones and lacks some. The table has about 360,000 clones, approximately 86% seen once. The sequencing input was peripheral blood. These receptors all stem from a woman in her sixties with COVID-19, enrolled during active disease.

The chain combines TRBV19 with TRBJ2-1; D is perhaps TRBD2 (5 bases). Per germline, CDR1 LNHDA and CDR2 SQIVND (reference sequence). This CDR3 comprises 12 residues. Trimming removed 5 bases from V and 12 bases from J, with 14 bases in between. This chain's CDR3 is CASSDGLTGQFF. The DNA for the CDR3 is TGTGCCAGTAGTGATGGACTCACTGGGCAGTTCTTC.

The rearrangement uses TRBV5-1 and TRBJ2-5; 9 nucleotides line up with TRBD2. The CDR3 is 19 residues long. Germline trimming cut 0 bases from V and 3 bases from J; bases unmatched to any gene: 15. Germline V gene data show CDR1 as SGHRS and CDR2 as YFSETQ. CDR3 sequence (DNA): TGCGCCAGCAGCTTGGCGGGGCCTAGCGGGGACCCAATGGAAGAGACCCAGTACTTC. Its translation is CASSLAGPSGDPMEETQYF.

This chain joins TRBV6-5 and TRBJ1-4, with D tentatively TRBD1 (6 bases). V lost 7 bases to trimming and J lost 6 bases, with 15 bases between them. The CDR3 sequence is 14 residues long. In germline, CDR1 is MNHEY, CDR2 SVGAGI. CDR3: CASTRQALDEKLFF. DNA of the CDR3: TGTGCCAGCACCCGACAGGCCCTAGATGAAAAACTGTTTTTT.

This sequence joins TRBV5-4 and TRBJ1-1; D is possibly TRBD1 (5 bases). CDR3 length: 14 amino acids. Germline V gene data show CDR1 as SGHNT and CDR2 as YYREEE (reference sequence). V lost 0 bases and J 2 bases, leaving 8 bases between the germline ends. The CDR3 DNA follows: TGTGCCAGCAGCTTGGGACAGATAAACACTGAAGCTTTCTTT. Its protein is CASSLGQINTEAFF.

The chain links TRBV2 to TRBJ1-1; D perhaps matches TRBD1 (5 bases). This CDR3 spans 15 amino acids. Trimming left V 7 bases short and J 5 bases short, with 20 bases between. CDR1 SNHLY and CDR2 FYNNEI come from the germline V gene. This CDR3 is CASKQQVGFGTEAFF. The CDR3 DNA is TGTGCCAGCAAACAACAGGTCGGGTTTGGGACTGAAGCTTTCTTT. Full variable domain (missing parts from reference TRBV2 and TRBJ1-1): EPEVTQTPSHQVTQMGQEVILRCVPISNHLYFYWYRQILGQKVEFLVSFYNNEISEKSEIFDDQFSVERPDGSNFTLKIRSTKLEDSAMYFCASKQQVGFGTEAFFGQGTRLTVV.